The clone carrying this T cell receptor (beta chain) was seen a single time. This sample is part of a study of blood T cell repertoires in COVID-19. Study information: Both acute and convalescent COVID-19 samples were obtained from the United States, Italy and Spain.

Per the germline V gene, CDR1 is SGHRS and CDR2 is YFSETQ. The V gene end was trimmed by 4 bases and the J gene end by 3 bases; junction bases not matched to a gene: 4. The CDR3 is made up of 13 amino acids. Source study methods: Reference gene primer amplification gave nucleated cell count estimates. This table comes from immunoSEQ multiplex PCR, and its TCRdb copy is limited to in-frame clones, with some not included. V, J and clone size are taken as reported in that table, and D and trimming were inferred from the DNA itself. The sample consists of 120,000 or so clones, over 75% of them appearing once.

This clonotype was obtained from a man aged 50 to 59 with acute or convalescent COVID-19. Sequences were obtained from peripheral blood. The V gene is TRBV5-1, the J gene TRBJ2-7, with 7 positions matching TRBD2. The CDR3 is CASSGGSRYEQYF. CDR3 in DNA: TGCGCCAGCAGCGGCGGGAGTCGCTACGAGCAGTACTTC.